These 6 T cell receptor beta chains share one sample of origin, sequenced in a study of T cells in Graves' hyperthyroidism and ophthalmopathy. TCR beta CDR3 regions were amplified from RNA transcripts. HTBI primers drove first-round RT-PCR of the TCR CDR3. Via MiXCR, TCRdb re-called the multiplex PCR reads, giving one row per CDR3 protein. The sample holds nearly 600,000 distinct CDR3 sequences, about 15% seen once. The specimen sequenced was blood. Receptors were obtained from a woman aged 30 to 39 with Graves' hyperthyroidism that later progressed to Graves' ophthalmopathy.

This clonotype was picked up many times. The V gene is TRBV7-9, the J gene TRBJ2-7; TRBD2 matches at 10 bases. V dropped 4 bases and J dropped 6; count of bases not matched to a gene: 6. The V gene's germline CDR1 is SEHNR and CDR2 FQNEAQ (reference sequence). This CDR3 contains 14 residues. DNA for the CDR3: TGTGCCAGCAGCTCCCCCGGGACTAGCGTCGAGCAGTACTTC. This gives the protein CASSSPGTSVEQYF.

This clonotype was counted ten times or more. CDR3 DNA: TGTGCCAGCAGTGAAGGGGGTTCTACAGGGGGCTACACCTTC. This translates into CASSEGGSTGGYTF. The V gene is TRBV2, the J gene TRBJ1-2; possible D gene TRBD1, 6 bases. Germline V gives CDR1 SNHLY, CDR2 FYNNEI. The CDR3 is 14 residues long. The V gene lost 1 base and the J gene lost 8 bases, with 14 bases spanning the gap.

This clonotype appeared many times. The chain combines TRBV2 with TRBJ2-7; D gene uncertain. CDR3 length equals 12 residues. Germline V gene sequence: CDR1 SNHLY, CDR2 FYNNEI. The V gene lost 3 bases and the J gene lost 0 bases, with 3 bases spanning the gap. The CDR3 nucleotides are TGTGCCAGCAGTGATCCCTCCTACGAGCAGTACTTC. Its protein is CASSDPSYEQYF.

V gene TRBV6-1 combines with J gene TRBJ2-7; TRBD1 aligns across 7 bases. Losses at the gene ends were 9 bases for V and 1 base for J; bases not matched to a gene: 6. Germline CDR1 reads MNHNS; CDR2 reads SASEGT. The CDR3 is 13 residues long. The CDR3 DNA reads TGTGCCAGTCTCCGGGACAGTTCCTACGAGCAGTACTTC. As protein: CASLRDSSYEQYF.

This clonotype was counted many times. J is TRBJ1-6 and V is TRBV7-8, with 8 bases lining up with TRBD1. CDR1 is SGHVS, CDR2 FQNEAQ, per germline. The junction had 7 bases not matched to a gene; V was cut back by 5 bases and J by 7 bases. The CDR3 contains 15 residues. This CDR3 reads CASSADRAGNSPLHF. DNA of the CDR3: TGTGCCAGCAGCGCGGACAGGGCAGGGAATTCACCCCTCCACTTT.

The rearrangement links TRBV28 to TRBJ2-4; unclear D gene. The CDR3 is 13 residues long. Germline CDR1 is MDHEN and CDR2 is SYDVKM. Trimming pared 6 bases from V and 4 bases from J, leaving 10 bases between. CDR3 residues: CASSLTLKNIQYF. DNA for the CDR3: TGTGCCAGCAGCCTCACCCTTAAAAACATTCAGTACTTC.